The 22 T cell receptor beta chains below all came from one sample that was sequenced in a study. MiXCR, applied by TCRdb to the RT-PCR reads, yields one record per CDR3 protein. The sample lists around 700,000 distinct CDR3 sequences; around 14% were seen once. The specimen was memory CD4+ T cells from blood. All receptors come from a female donor in good health, serving as a healthy control.

The chain joins TRBV20-1 to TRBJ1-1; the D gene is possibly TRBD1 (6 bases). Between the trimmed V and J ends, which lost 5 bases and 7 bases, there was a span of 14 bases. CDR1 is DFQATT and CDR2 is SNEGSKA in the germline V gene (reference sequence). CDR3 length equals 12 residues. Here the CDR3 reads CSAAWGAGEAFF. The CDR3 DNA is TGCAGTGCTGCGTGGGGGGCTGGTGAAGCTTTCTTT.

The rearrangement uses TRBV24-1 and TRBJ2-2, with D unresolved. The CDR3 has 13 amino acids. Trimming shortened V by 7 bases and J by 3 bases, and 8 bases separated the two germline ends. Germline loops: CDR1 KGHDR, CDR2 SFDVKD. The CDR3 nucleotides are TGTGCCACCAGCGTGACGGACACCGGGGAGCTGTTTTTT. As protein: CATSVTDTGELFF.

J is TRBJ1-5 and V is TRBV12-3 or TRBV12-4, with D maybe TRBD1 (6 bases). V was pared by 5 bases and J by 6 bases, with 11 bases between. The CDR3 consists of 13 residues. The CDR3 bases are TGTGCCAGCAGTCGTGACAGGTTTCAGCCCCAGCATTTT. It translates to CASSRDRFQPQHF.

This clonotype was counted only a few times. The rearrangement links TRBV7-2 to TRBJ2-7; TRBD1 might be the D (6 bases). The germline V gene has CDR1 SGHTA and CDR2 FQGNSA. CDR3 length: 11 residues. Trimming cost V 7 bases and J 5 bases, with 9 bases left between them. CDR3 sequence (DNA): TGTGCCAGCACCGACAGGAACGAGCAGTACTTC. Encoded protein: CASTDRNEQYF. The whole variable domain, remainder taken from reference TRBV7-2 and TRBJ2-7, is GAGVSQSPSNKVTEKGKDVELRCDPISGHTALYWYRQSLGQGLEFLIYFQGNSAPDKSGLPSDRFSAERTGGSVSTLTIQRTQQEDSAVYLCASTDRNEQYFGPGTRLTVT.

The chain has TRBV28 and TRBJ2-1, with TRBD2 matching 9 bases. The germline V gene encodes CDR1 MDHEN and CDR2 SYDVKM. J lost 1 base, V lost 6 bases, and 4 bases had no gene match. The CDR3 is 15 amino acids. In nucleotides, the CDR3 is TGTGCCAGCAGCCCTAGCGGGGCTTCCTACAATGAGCAGTTCTTC. Amino acids: CASSPSGASYNEQFF.

The V call is TRBV28, the J call TRBJ2-7; D unresolved. CDR3 size: 12 residues. Trimming shortened V by 5 bases and J by 3 bases, and 8 bases separated the two germline ends. In germline, CDR1 is MDHEN, CDR2 SYDVKM. The CDR3 protein is CASSLVVYEQYF. The CDR3 DNA reads TGTGCCAGCAGTCTGGTAGTCTACGAGCAGTACTTC.

The chain recombines TRBV24-1 with TRBJ2-1; 10 nucleotides agree with TRBD1. J lost 10 bases, V lost 7 bases, and 6 bases had no gene match. The CDR3 spans 13 residues. Germline V CDR1 and CDR2: KGHDR, SFDVKD. The CDR3 is CATSRDRGGEQFF. The CDR3 DNA reads TGTGCCACCAGCCGGGACAGGGGTGGCGAGCAGTTCTTC.

The chain joins TRBV12-3 or TRBV12-4 to TRBJ2-5; 7 bases fit TRBD2. CDR3 length: 16 amino acids. V lost 2 bases and J lost 1; bases outside the gene matches: 7. The CDR3 region is CASSLQASGGQETQYF. The CDR3 nucleotides are TGTGCCAGCAGTTTACAGGCTAGCGGTGGCCAAGAGACCCAGTACTTC.

The chain uses TRBV30 and TRBJ2-6; D gene unclear. Germline lookup yields CDR1 GTSNPN and CDR2 SVGIG (reference sequence). The CDR3 is 11 amino acids. V lost 1 base, J lost 11 bases, and 6 bases lay in between. CDR3 bases: TGTGCCTGGAGTGCTCCCTACGTCCTGACTTTC. This translates into CAWSAPYVLTF.

The table lists this clonotype with many counts. The chain joins TRBV20-1 to TRBJ2-5, with 11 bases fitting TRBD2. V dropped 6 bases and J dropped 1; count of bases not matched to a gene: 13. Germline V gene sequence: CDR1 DFQATT, CDR2 SNEGSKA (reference sequence). This CDR3 spans 17 amino acids. The CDR3 here is CSAGGPGTSGLQETQYF. The CDR3 DNA is TGCAGTGCCGGGGGCCCAGGGACTAGCGGACTCCAAGAGACCCAGTACTTC.

V usage is TRBV20-1 and J usage is TRBJ2-5, with 7 bases fitting TRBD2. CDR1 is DFQATT and CDR2 is SNEGSKA in the germline V gene (reference sequence). The CDR3 sequence is 16 residues long. V shed 6 bases, J shed 2 bases, and the junction held 15 bases outside the gene matches. The CDR3 DNA reads TGCAGTGCCACCTATCGATCCGGGACTACGCAAGAGACCCAGTACTTC. Translation gives CSATYRSGTTQETQYF.

In the case of this clonotype: A much larger clone sits a single nucleotide away, making a read error possible. The chain is built from TRBV10-3 and TRBJ2-7; tentatively, D is TRBD1 or TRBD2 (6 bases each). The germline CDR1 and CDR2 sequences are ENHRY and SYGVKD. This CDR3 comprises 13 residues. Trimming left V 6 bases short and J 6 bases short, with 15 bases between. CDR3 nucleotides: TGTGCCATCAGGAGGAACGGGGGCGGCGAGCAGTACTTC. This codes for CAIRRNGGGEQYF.

This clonotype was seen a handful of times. This rearrangement joins TRBV28 to TRBJ2-1; D perhaps matches TRBD1 (5 bases). The germline V gene has CDR1 MDHEN and CDR2 SYDVKM. The length of the CDR3 is 13 residues. The germline V and J ends were trimmed by 10 bases and 7 bases, with 17 bases remaining between them. CDR3 in amino acids: CATETEGMNEQFF. For the CDR3, the DNA is TGTGCCACTGAGACAGAAGGTATGAATGAGCAGTTCTTC.

The chain has TRBV18 and TRBJ2-1, with a weak D call TRBD1 (6 bases). Germline V gene data show CDR1 as KGHSH and CDR2 as LQKENI. V shed 3 bases and J shed 6 bases, with 18 bases lying between them. CDR3 size: 16 residues. This CDR3 is CASSPRDKRSTNEQFF. Written as DNA, the CDR3 is TGTGCCAGCTCACCCCGGGACAAGCGATCCACCAATGAGCAGTTCTTC.

The table lists this clonotype with a few counts. The chain joins TRBV6-4 to TRBJ2-2; D gene uncertain. Germline CDR1 is MRHNA and CDR2 is SNTAGT. The CDR3 has 15 residues. V lost 3 bases and J lost 2, with 10 bases in between. The CDR3 DNA reads TGTGCCAGCAGTGAGAGATCAACCAACACCGGGGAGCTGTTTTTT. Its translation is CASSERSTNTGELFF.

This clonotype was counted between two and nine times. This sequence joins TRBV3-1 and TRBJ2-5; D is undetermined. Germline V gene sequence: CDR1 LGHDT, CDR2 YNNKEL (reference sequence). CDR3 size: 14 residues. The V end lost 0 bases, the J end lost 7 bases, and 12 bases lay between the germline ends. This CDR3 reads CASSQESGYGTQYF. The CDR3 DNA reads as TGTGCCAGCAGCCAAGAATCCGGGTATGGGACCCAGTACTTC.

The chain is built from TRBV6-2 or TRBV6-3 and TRBJ2-7, with 11 bases aligning to TRBD2. Germline V gene data show CDR1 as MNHEY and CDR2 as SVGEGT. V shed 6 bases and J 2 bases; nucleotides not matched to a gene: 15. This CDR3 spans 18 amino acids. The CDR3 region is CASRPDATSGDWAYEQYF. DNA for the CDR3: TGTGCCAGCAGGCCCGATGCGACTAGCGGGGATTGGGCCTACGAGCAGTACTTC.

The J gene is TRBJ1-2, the V gene TRBV7-9; D is undetermined. In germline, CDR1 is SEHNR, CDR2 FQNEAQ (reference sequence). Trimming left V 5 bases short and J 8 bases short, with 15 bases between. This CDR3 comprises 13 residues. CDR3 protein: CASSLTAEGGYTF. DNA of the CDR3: TGTGCCAGCAGCCTGACTGCCGAGGGAGGCTACACCTTC.

This clonotype was observed a few times. The J gene is TRBJ1-6, the V gene TRBV7-2; D gene unclear. Germline-derived CDR1 and CDR2 are SGHTA and FQGNSA. With 2 bases removed from V and 5 bases from J, the gap between germline ends came to 10 bases. CDR3 length: 15 residues. The CDR3 sequence is CASSLSSTNNSPLHF. The DNA for the CDR3 is TGTGCCAGCAGCTTATCTAGCACTAATAATTCACCCCTCCACTTT.

The chain has TRBV5-5 and TRBJ2-7, with D possibly being TRBD1 or TRBD2 (5 bases each). Germline V gene sequence: CDR1 SGHKS, CDR2 YYEKEE (reference sequence). V dropped 4 bases and J dropped 3 bases, with 26 bases sitting between them. The CDR3 is 18 residues long. The CDR3 DNA sequence: TGTGCCAGCAGCGGGGGACGTACATCGAGCGCGGAGTTCTACGAGCAGTACTTC. Translation gives CASSGGRTSSAEFYEQYF.

This clonotype was observed a few times. The chain couples TRBV10-3 to TRBJ2-3; D assignment may be TRBD1 or TRBD2 (5 bases each). Germline V gene sequence: CDR1 ENHRY, CDR2 SYGVKD. Trimming took off 6 bases at V and 2 bases at J, with 12 bases between the two ends. The CDR3 contains 14 residues. The CDR3 sequence: CAIRGRADTDTQYF. In DNA, the CDR3 is TGTGCCATCAGGGGACGGGCGGACACAGATACGCAGTATTTT.

J is TRBJ2-1 and V is TRBV7-2; 8 nucleotides line up with TRBD1. CDR1 is SGHTA and CDR2 is FQGNSA in the germline V gene. CDR3 size: 14 residues. V shed 5 bases, J shed 5 bases, and the junction held 5 bases outside the gene matches. CDR3 region: CASSARTGNNEQFF. The CDR3 DNA follows: TGTGCCAGCAGCGCAAGGACAGGGAACAATGAGCAGTTCTTC.